Each of the 20 T cell receptor beta chains below was sequenced from the same sample in a study of human T cells and chemical hapten exposure. The time point denotes: pre-sensitization, week 0. The treatment here: therapeutic diphenylcyclopropenone sensitization with weekly scalp DPC. MiXCR, applied by TCRdb to the RACE reads, yields one record per CDR3 protein. The sample lists about 290,000 distinct CDR3 sequences; approximately 7.5% were seen once. The source material was whole blood, sampled in connection with sensitization to the hapten diphenylcyclopropenone (DPC). The receptors shown here come from a man aged 18 to 29 with alopecia areata. Some clones in this sample may be carry-over from other donors' samples.

In DNA, the CDR3 is TGTGCCAGCAGTTCCCGGGACAGGGTGACAGAGACCCAGTACTTC. Its protein product is CASSSRDRVTETQYF. The J gene is TRBJ2-5, the V gene TRBV28, with 9 positions matching TRBD1. Germline V lookup: CDR1 MDHEN, CDR2 SYDVKM. The CDR3 extends over 15 amino acids. Losses at the gene ends were 4 bases for V and 4 bases for J; bases not matched to a gene: 7.

The chain uses TRBV4-3 and TRBJ1-1; 9 bases agree with TRBD1. V lost 5 bases, J lost 3 bases, and 10 bases stayed unmatched. The CDR3 consists of 16 residues. From germline, CDR1 is LGHNA and CDR2 YSLEER. The CDR3 loop reads CASSGDRVFSDTEAFF. In DNA form, the CDR3 reads TGCGCCAGCAGCGGGGACAGGGTATTTTCGGACACTGAAGCTTTCTTT.

V usage is TRBV7-2 and J usage is TRBJ2-2; 8 bases fit TRBD1. This CDR3 is 16 amino acids long. The ends lost 4 bases at V and 4 bases at J; junction bases unmatched: 8. Germline loops: CDR1 SGHTA, CDR2 FQGNSA. The CDR3 protein is CASSSRTGGGTGELFF. CDR3 DNA sequence: TGTGCCAGCAGCTCCAGAACAGGGGGTGGCACCGGGGAGCTGTTTTTT.

V gene TRBV7-9 combines with J gene TRBJ2-2; D gene unclear. In germline, CDR1 is SEHNR, CDR2 FQNEAQ (reference sequence). V dropped 7 bases and J dropped 4 bases, with 16 bases sitting between them. The CDR3 extends over 15 amino acids. CDR3 sequence (DNA): TGTGCCAGCACCAGCTGGGTGACGGGCACCGGGGAGCTGTTTTTT. It yields the protein CASTSWVTGTGELFF.

The chain has TRBV7-8 and TRBJ2-7, with D tentatively TRBD1 (6 bases). Per germline, CDR1 SGHVS and CDR2 FQNEAQ. CDR3 length: 14 residues. This CDR3 reads CASSLDRASHEQYV. The CDR3, as DNA: TGTGCCAGCAGCTTAGACAGGGCCTCCCACGAGCAGTACGTC.

The sample holds many counts of this clonotype. The J gene is TRBJ1-1, the V gene TRBV9; D possibly corresponds to TRBD1 (6 bases). The CDR3 runs to 13 residues. V was trimmed by 7 bases and J by 4 bases, leaving 14 bases between them. The germline V gene encodes CDR1 SGDLS and CDR2 YYNGEE. The CDR3 DNA reads as TGTGCCAGCGGGGGACAACCGGCCACTGAAGCTTTCTTT. Amino acids: CASGGQPATEAFF.

This clonotype was found a few times. The chain employs TRBV6-2 or TRBV6-3 and TRBJ2-7; D perhaps matches TRBD1 (5 bases). The germline gives CDR1 MNHEY, CDR2 SVGEGT. The CDR3 extends over 14 amino acids. V shed 2 bases and J shed 0 bases, with 8 bases lying between them. CDR3 sequence reads: CASSYVRGSYEQYV. The CDR3 DNA is TGTGCCAGCAGTTACGTTAGGGGCTCCTACGAGCAGTACGTC.

This clonotype has only a few counts. This chain's CDR3 is CASSVAGREDTQYF. CDR3 sequence (DNA): TGTGCCAGCAGCGTAGCGGGGAGGGAAGATACGCAGTATTTT. The chain is built from TRBV9 and TRBJ2-3, with 7 nucleotides matching TRBD2. The CDR3 has 14 residues. V was clipped by 0 bases and J by 5 bases; unmatched bases: 3. Per the germline V gene, CDR1 is SGDLS and CDR2 is YYNGEE.

This chain links TRBV9 with TRBJ2-7, with 8 bases identical to TRBD1. Germline loops: CDR1 SGDLS, CDR2 YYNGEE. This CDR3 has 17 amino acids. V lost 0 bases, J lost 5 bases, and 13 bases stayed unmatched. This chain's CDR3 is CASSVVPSGQGGNEQYF. For the CDR3, the DNA is TGTGCCAGCAGCGTAGTCCCCTCCGGACAGGGTGGTAACGAGCAGTACTTC.

This clonotype was observed a handful of times. CDR3 in DNA: TGCAGTGCTGGAGGTGGACAGGGGCTTAGCACAGATACGCAGTATTTT. It translates to CSAGGGQGLSTDTQYF. This rearrangement joins TRBV20-1 to TRBJ2-3, with TRBD1 matching 9 bases. The germline V gene has CDR1 DFQATT and CDR2 SNEGSKA (reference sequence). Trimming removed 5 bases from V and 0 bases from J; junction bases left unmatched: 9. The CDR3 runs to 16 residues.

This clonotype has more than one count but fewer than ten. This chain links TRBV11-1 with TRBJ2-7, with 10 positions matching TRBD1. The germline gives CDR1 SGHAT, CDR2 FQDESV (reference sequence). J was trimmed by 6 bases and V by 6 bases; bases with no gene match: 14. The CDR3 loop spans 16 amino acids. The CDR3 sequence is CASSLSPGQGKGEQYV. CDR3 sequence (DNA): TGTGCCAGCAGTTTATCCCCGGGACAGGGGAAAGGCGAGCAGTACGTC.

This clonotype was observed a few times. The chain uses TRBV29-1 and TRBJ2-7; D gene unclear. V was shortened by 4 bases and J by 2 bases, with 6 bases between the two germline ends. CDR3 length: 11 amino acids. CDR1 is SQVTM, CDR2 ANQGSEA, per germline. CDR3 sequence (DNA): TGCAGCGTTGCTGTTACCTACGAGCAGTACTTC. Residues: CSVAVTYEQYF.

The chain joins TRBV9 to TRBJ1-4; possibly TRBD1 for D (5 bases). V was trimmed by 2 bases and J by 8 bases, leaving 13 bases between them. The CDR3 is made up of 14 amino acids. The germline V gene encodes CDR1 SGDLS and CDR2 YYNGEE. CDR3 protein: CASSVGLEGEKLFF. Here the CDR3 DNA reads TGTGCCAGCAGCGTGGGACTCGAAGGGGAAAAACTGTTTTTT.

This clonotype has only a few counts. The V gene is TRBV6-5, the J gene TRBJ2-3; TRBD2 aligns across 10 bases. From germline, CDR1 is MNHEY and CDR2 SVGAGI. The CDR3 covers 15 residues. Trimming took 0 bases from V and 6 from J; bases not matched to a gene: 3. DNA for the CDR3: TGTGCCAGCAGTTACTCTCCGACTAGCGGGGATACGCAGTATTTT. Its protein is CASSYSPTSGDTQYF.

This clonotype was seen more than once but under ten times. The chain has TRBV9 and TRBJ2-7, with 7 bases that match TRBD1. With V trimmed by 0 bases and J by 6 bases, 9 bases remained unmatched. Germline V gene lookup returns CDR1 SGDLS and CDR2 YYNGEE. The length of the CDR3 is 15 residues. The CDR3 loop reads CASSVADRVVREQYF. CDR3 coding DNA: TGTGCCAGCAGCGTAGCTGACAGGGTGGTCCGCGAGCAGTACTTC.

CDR3 protein: CASSLSRGKETQYF. The CDR3, as DNA: TGTGCCAGCAGCTTATCCCGAGGGAAAGAGACCCAGTACTTC. The V and J genes are TRBV7-2 and TRBJ2-5, with D possibly being TRBD2 (5 bases). The CDR3 totals 14 residues. The V end was cut by 2 bases, the J end by 3 bases, with 10 bases between. The germline V gene has CDR1 SGHTA and CDR2 FQGNSA.

The rearrangement joins TRBV10-3 to TRBJ1-2; D unclear. Trimming removed 7 bases at V and 2 bases at J, with 11 bases between. This CDR3 spans 13 amino acids. The germline V gene encodes CDR1 ENHRY and CDR2 SYGVKD. The chain's CDR3 is CAITPDGNYGYTF. The CDR3 region has the DNA TGTGCCATCACTCCGGACGGAAACTATGGCTACACCTTC.

This clonotype was picked up a small number of times. This chain connects TRBV20-1 to TRBJ1-2, with 7 bases matching TRBD1. The CDR3 runs to 11 residues. V shed 6 bases, J shed 9 bases, and the junction held 7 bases outside the gene matches. Per the germline V gene, CDR1 is DFQATT and CDR2 is SNEGSKA (reference sequence). The CDR3 is CSARNRGSYTF. The CDR3 region has the DNA TGCAGTGCAAGGAACAGGGGAAGCTACACCTTC.

This clonotype was observed a few times. This chain connects TRBV11-3 to TRBJ1-2; 9 nucleotides line up with TRBD1. The V gene's germline CDR1 is SGHNT and CDR2 YENEEA. Trimming took 5 bases from V and 6 from J; bases not matched to a gene: 7. The CDR3 is 14 amino acids. The CDR3 sequence: CASSQGQGLNGYTF. The CDR3 nucleotides read TGTGCCAGCAGCCAGGGACAGGGTCTGAATGGCTACACCTTC.

This clonotype was detected many times. The chain employs TRBV6-4 and TRBJ1-1, with D unclear. V was shortened by 4 bases and J by 1 base, with 10 bases between the two germline ends. Germline CDR1 reads MRHNA; CDR2 reads SNTAGT. The CDR3 is 14 residues long. CDR3 in amino acids: CASSAETGNTEAFF. DNA for the CDR3: TGTGCCAGCAGTGCCGAGACGGGGAACACTGAAGCTTTCTTT.